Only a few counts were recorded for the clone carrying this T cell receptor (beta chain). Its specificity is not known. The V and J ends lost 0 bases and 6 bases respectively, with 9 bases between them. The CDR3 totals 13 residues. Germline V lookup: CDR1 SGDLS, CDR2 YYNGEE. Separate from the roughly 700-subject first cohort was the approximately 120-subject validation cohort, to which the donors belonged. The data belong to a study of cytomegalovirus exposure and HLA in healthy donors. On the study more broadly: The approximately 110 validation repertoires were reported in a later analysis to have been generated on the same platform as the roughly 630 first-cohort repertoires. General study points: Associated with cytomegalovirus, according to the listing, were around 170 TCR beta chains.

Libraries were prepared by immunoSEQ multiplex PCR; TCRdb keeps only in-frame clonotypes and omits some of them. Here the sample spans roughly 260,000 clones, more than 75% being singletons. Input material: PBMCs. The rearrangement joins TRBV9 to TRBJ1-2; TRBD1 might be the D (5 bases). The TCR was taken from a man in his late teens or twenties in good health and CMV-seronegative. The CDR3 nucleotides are TGTGCCAGCAGCGTAGGACAGAAAGATGGCTACACCTTC. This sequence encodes CASSVGQKDGYTF.